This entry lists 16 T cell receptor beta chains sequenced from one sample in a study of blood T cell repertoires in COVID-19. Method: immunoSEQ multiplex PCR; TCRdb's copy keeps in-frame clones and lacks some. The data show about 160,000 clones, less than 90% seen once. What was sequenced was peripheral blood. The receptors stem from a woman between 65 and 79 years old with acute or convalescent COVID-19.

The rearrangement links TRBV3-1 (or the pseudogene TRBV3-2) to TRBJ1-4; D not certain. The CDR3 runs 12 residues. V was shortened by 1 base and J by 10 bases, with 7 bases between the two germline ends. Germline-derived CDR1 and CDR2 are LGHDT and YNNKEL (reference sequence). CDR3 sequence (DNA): TGTGCCAGCAGCCAAGTTTCCGGAAAACTGTTTTTT. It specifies CASSQVSGKLFF.

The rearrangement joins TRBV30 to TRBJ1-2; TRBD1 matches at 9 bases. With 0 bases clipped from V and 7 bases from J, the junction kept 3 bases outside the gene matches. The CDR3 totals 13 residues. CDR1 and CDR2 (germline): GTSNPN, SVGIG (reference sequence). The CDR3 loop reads CAWSVQGALGYTF. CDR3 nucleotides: TGTGCCTGGAGTGTACAGGGGGCGCTTGGCTACACCTTC.

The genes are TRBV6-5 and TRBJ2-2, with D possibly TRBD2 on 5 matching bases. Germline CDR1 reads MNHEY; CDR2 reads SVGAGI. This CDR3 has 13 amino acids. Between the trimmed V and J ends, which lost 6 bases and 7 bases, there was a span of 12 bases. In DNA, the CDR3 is TGTGCCAGCAGGCCCGGACGGGGCGGGGAGCTGTTTTTT. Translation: CASRPGRGGELFF.

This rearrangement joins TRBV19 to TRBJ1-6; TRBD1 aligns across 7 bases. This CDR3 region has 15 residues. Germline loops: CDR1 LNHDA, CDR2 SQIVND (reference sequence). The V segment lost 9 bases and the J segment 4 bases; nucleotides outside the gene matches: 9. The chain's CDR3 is CASSSMTGYNSPLHF. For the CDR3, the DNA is TGTGCCAGCAGTTCTATGACAGGGTATAATTCACCCCTCCACTTT.

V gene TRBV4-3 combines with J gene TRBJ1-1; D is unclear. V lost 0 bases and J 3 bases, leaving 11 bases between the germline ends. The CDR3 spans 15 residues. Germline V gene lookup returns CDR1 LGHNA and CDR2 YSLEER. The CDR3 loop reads CASSQENGWDTEAFF. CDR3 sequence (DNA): TGCGCCAGCAGCCAAGAAAACGGGTGGGACACTGAAGCTTTCTTT.

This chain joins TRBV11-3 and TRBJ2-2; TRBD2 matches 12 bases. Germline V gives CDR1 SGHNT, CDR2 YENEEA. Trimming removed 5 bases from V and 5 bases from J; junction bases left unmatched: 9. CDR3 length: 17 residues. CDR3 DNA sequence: TGTGCCAGCAGCAGAACCGGGACTAGCGGGTTAACCGGGGAGCTGTTTTTT. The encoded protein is CASSRTGTSGLTGELFF. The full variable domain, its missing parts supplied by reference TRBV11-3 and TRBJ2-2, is EAGVVQSPRYKIIEKKQPVAFWCNPISGHNTLYWYLQNLGQGPELLIRYENEEAVDDSQLPKDRFSAERLKGVDSTLKIQPAELGDSAVYLCASSRTGTSGLTGELFFGEGSRLTVL.

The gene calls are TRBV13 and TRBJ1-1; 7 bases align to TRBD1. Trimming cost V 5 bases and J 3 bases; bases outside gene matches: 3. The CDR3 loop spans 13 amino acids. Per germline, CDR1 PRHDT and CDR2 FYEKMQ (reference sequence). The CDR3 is CASSRDRDTEAFF. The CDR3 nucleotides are TGTGCCAGCAGCAGAGACAGGGACACTGAAGCTTTCTTT.

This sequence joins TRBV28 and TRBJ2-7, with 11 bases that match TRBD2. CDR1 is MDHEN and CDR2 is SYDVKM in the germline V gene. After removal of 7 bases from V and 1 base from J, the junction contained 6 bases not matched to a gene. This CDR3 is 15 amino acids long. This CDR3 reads CASTIAGGPSYEQYF. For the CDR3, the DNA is TGTGCCAGCACCATAGCGGGAGGGCCGTCCTACGAGCAGTACTTC.

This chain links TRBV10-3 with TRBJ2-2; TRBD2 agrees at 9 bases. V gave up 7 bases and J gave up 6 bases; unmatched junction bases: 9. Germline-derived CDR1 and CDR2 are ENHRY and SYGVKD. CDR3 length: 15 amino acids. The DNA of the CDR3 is TGTGCCATCATGGGGCCAGCGGGAGGCGCCGGGGAGCTGTTTTTT. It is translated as CAIMGPAGGAGELFF.

DNA for the CDR3: TGTGCCAGCAGCCCCGGGAGCGCACGGCCCCAGCATTTT. Amino acid sequence: CASSPGSARPQHF. The V call is TRBV7-9, the J call TRBJ1-5; D is ambiguous. The CDR3 consists of 13 residues. Germline values: CDR1 SEHNR, CDR2 FQNEAQ (reference sequence). The V and J ends lost 5 bases and 9 bases respectively, with 14 bases between them.

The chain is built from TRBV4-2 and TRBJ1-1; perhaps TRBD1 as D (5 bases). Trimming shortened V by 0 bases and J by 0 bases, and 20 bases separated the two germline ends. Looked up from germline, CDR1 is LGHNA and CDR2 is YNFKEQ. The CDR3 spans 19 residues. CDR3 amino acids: CASSQDSQVGRGMNTEAFF. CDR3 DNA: TGTGCCAGCAGCCAAGATAGTCAAGTTGGAAGGGGAATGAACACTGAAGCTTTCTTT.

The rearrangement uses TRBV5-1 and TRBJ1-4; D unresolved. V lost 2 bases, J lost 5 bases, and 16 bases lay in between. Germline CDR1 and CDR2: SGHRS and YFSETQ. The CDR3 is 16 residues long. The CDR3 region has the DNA TGCGCCAGCAGCTTTCTAAAGAGGGATTTAAATGAAAAACTGTTTTTT. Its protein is CASSFLKRDLNEKLFF. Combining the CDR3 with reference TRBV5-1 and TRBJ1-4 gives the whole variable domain KAGVTQTPRYLIKTRGQQVTLSCSPISGHRSVSWYQQTPGQGLQFLFEYFSETQRNKGNFPGRFSGRQFSNSRSEMNVSTLELGDSALYLCASSFLKRDLNEKLFFGSGTQLSVL.

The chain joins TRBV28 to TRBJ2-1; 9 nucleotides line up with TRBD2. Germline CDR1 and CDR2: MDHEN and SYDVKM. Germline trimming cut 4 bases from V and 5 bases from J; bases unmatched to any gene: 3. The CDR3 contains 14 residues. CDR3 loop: CASSSSGANNEQFF. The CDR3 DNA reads TGTGCCAGCAGTTCTAGCGGGGCCAACAATGAGCAGTTCTTC.

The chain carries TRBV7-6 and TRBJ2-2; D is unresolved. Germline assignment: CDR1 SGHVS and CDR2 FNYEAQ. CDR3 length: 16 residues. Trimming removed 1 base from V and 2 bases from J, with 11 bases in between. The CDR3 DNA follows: TGTGCCAGCAGCTTAGTAGGCGGTGGCAACACCGGGGAGCTGTTTTTT. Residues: CASSLVGGGNTGELFF.

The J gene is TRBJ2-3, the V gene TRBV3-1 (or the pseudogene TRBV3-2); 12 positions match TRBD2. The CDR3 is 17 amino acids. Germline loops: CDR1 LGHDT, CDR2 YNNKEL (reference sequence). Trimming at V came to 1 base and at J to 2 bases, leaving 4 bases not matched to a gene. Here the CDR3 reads CASSQATSGSLTDTQYF. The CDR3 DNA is TGTGCCAGCAGCCAAGCGACTAGCGGGAGCCTCACAGATACGCAGTATTTT.

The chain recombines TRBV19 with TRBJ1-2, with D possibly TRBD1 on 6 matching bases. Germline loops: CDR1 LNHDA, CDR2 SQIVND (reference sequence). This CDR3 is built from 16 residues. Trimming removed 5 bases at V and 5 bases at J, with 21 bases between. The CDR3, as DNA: TGTGCCAGTAGTTCACGGACAGTCCGGATTATTTATGGCTACACCTTC. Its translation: CASSSRTVRIIYGYTF.